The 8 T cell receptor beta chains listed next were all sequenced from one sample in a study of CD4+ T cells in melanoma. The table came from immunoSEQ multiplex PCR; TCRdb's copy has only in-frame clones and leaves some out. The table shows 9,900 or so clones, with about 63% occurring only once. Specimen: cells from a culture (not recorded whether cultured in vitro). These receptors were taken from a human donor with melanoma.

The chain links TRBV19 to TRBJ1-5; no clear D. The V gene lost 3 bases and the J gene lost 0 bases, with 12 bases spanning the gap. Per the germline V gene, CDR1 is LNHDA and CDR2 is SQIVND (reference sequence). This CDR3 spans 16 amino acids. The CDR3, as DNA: TGTGCCAGTAGTATGGTTGGCGGGATTAGCAATCAGCCCCAGCATTTT. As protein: CASSMVGGISNQPQHF.

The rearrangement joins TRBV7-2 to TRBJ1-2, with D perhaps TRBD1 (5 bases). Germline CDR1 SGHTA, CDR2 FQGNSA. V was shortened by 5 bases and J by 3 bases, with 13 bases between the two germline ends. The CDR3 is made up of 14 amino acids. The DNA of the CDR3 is TGTGCCAGCAGCCGCCCCGGGACCCACTATGGCTACACCTTC. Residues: CASSRPGTHYGYTF. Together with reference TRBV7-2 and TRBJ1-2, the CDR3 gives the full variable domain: GAGVSQSPSNKVTEKGKDVELRCDPISGHTALYWYRQSLGQGLEFLIYFQGNSAPDKSGLPSDRFSAERTGGSVSTLTIQRTQQEDSAVYLCASSRPGTHYGYTFGSGTRLTVV.

The CDR3: CASSPSVGVSITSDTQYF. The CDR3 nucleotides read TGTGCCAGCAGCCCCTCAGTTGGTGTCTCTATAACGTCAGATACGCAGTATTTT. This sequence joins TRBV2 and TRBJ2-3; D is ambiguous. This CDR3 contains 18 residues. Trimming pared 6 bases from V and 4 bases from J, leaving 26 bases between. CDR1 SNHLY and CDR2 FYNNEI come from the germline V gene.

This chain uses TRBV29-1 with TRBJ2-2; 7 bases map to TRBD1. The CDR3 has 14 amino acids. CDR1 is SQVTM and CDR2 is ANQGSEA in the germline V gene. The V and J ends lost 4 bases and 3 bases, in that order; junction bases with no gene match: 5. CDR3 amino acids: CSVGKTGDTGELFF. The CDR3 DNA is TGCAGCGTTGGAAAAACAGGGGACACCGGGGAGCTGTTTTTT.

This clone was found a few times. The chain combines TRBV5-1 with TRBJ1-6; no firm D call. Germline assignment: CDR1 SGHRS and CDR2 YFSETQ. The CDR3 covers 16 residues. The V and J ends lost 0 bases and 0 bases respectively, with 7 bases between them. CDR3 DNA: TGCGCCAGCAGCTTGGCCGGAAGCTCCTATAATTCACCCCTCCACTTT. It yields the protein CASSLAGSSYNSPLHF.

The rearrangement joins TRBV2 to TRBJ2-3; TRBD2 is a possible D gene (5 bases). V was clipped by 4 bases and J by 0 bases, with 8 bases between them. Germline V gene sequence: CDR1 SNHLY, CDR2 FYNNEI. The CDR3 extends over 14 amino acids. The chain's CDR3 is CASSAAGSTDTQYF. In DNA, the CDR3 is TGTGCCAGCAGTGCCGCGGGCAGCACAGATACGCAGTATTTT.

The CDR3 DNA sequence: TGTGCCAGCAAGTTGGCGGGCCTGTACCAAGAGACCCAGTACTTC. It encodes CASKLAGLYQETQYF. The chain has TRBV27 and TRBJ2-5; D is perhaps TRBD2 (5 bases). The CDR3 has 15 amino acids. In germline, CDR1 is MNHEY, CDR2 SMNVEV (reference sequence). Trimming took off 7 bases at V and 0 bases at J, with 15 bases between the two ends.

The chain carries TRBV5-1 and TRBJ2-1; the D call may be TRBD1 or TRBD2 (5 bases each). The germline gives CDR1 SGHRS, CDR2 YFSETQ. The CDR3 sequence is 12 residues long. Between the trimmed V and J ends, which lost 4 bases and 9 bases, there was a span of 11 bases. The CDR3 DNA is TGCGCCAGCAGCGGAGCCGGGACTGAGCAGTTCTTC. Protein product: CASSGAGTEQFF.